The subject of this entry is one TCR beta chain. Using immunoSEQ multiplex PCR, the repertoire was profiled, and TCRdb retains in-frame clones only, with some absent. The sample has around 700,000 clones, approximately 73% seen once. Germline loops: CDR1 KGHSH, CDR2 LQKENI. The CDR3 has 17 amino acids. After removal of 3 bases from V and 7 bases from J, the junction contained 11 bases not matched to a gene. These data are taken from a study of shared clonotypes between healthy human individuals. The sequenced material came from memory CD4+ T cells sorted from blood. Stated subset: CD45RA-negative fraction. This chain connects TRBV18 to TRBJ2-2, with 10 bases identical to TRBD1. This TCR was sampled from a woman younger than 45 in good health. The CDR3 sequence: CASSPLRDRGRGGELFF. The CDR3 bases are TGTGCCAGCTCACCCCTTCGTGACAGGGGGCGTGGCGGGGAGCTGTTTTTT.